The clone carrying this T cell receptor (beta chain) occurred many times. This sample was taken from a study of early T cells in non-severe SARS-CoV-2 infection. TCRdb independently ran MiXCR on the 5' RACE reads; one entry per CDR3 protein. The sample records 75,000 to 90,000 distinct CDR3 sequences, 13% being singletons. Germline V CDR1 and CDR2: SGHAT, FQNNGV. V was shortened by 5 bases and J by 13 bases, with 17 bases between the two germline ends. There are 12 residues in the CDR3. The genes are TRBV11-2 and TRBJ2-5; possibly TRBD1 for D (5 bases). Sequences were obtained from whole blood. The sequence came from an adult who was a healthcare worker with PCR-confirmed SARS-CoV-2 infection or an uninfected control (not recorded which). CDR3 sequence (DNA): TGTGCCAGCAGCCTCTCCCAGGGCACCTGGTACTTC. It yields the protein CASSLSQGTWYF.